The 8 T cell receptor beta chains below come from one sample, sequenced in a study of T cell responses to AZD1222 COVID-19 vaccine. This table comes from immunoSEQ multiplex PCR, and its TCRdb copy is limited to in-frame clones, with some not included. The table has about 88,000 clones, roughly nine tenths seen once. This sample comprised peripheral blood, obtained 28 days after the second AZD1222 dose. These receptors all stem from an adult who received the AZD1222 COVID-19 vaccine.

The chain carries TRBV3-1 (or the pseudogene TRBV3-2) and TRBJ2-5; TRBD2 agrees at 11 bases. Germline lookup yields CDR1 LGHDT and CDR2 YNNKEL (reference sequence). J gave up 5 bases and V 4 bases, and 12 bases lay outside the gene matches. The CDR3 contains 17 residues. CDR3 loop: CASSPAWVAGGRETQYF. In DNA, the CDR3 is TGTGCCAGCAGCCCAGCGTGGGTAGCGGGGGGGCGCGAGACCCAGTACTTC.

V and J are TRBV4-2 and TRBJ1-5; D might be TRBD1 (6 bases). Per the germline V gene, CDR1 is LGHNA and CDR2 is YNFKEQ. The CDR3 has 17 residues. Trimming removed 0 bases from V and 6 bases from J, with 18 bases in between. The CDR3 here is CASSQDWGGNSFQPQHF. In DNA, the CDR3 is TGTGCCAGCAGCCAAGATTGGGGGGGCAATTCGTTTCAGCCCCAGCATTTT.

The V and J genes are TRBV7-2 and TRBJ1-2; no clear D. This CDR3 has 14 amino acids. The germline V gene encodes CDR1 SGHTA and CDR2 FQGNSA. Trimming pared 5 bases from V and 4 bases from J, leaving 14 bases between. Here the CDR3 DNA reads TGTGCCAGCAGCGGAGCTGGGGTCTTCTATGGCTACACCTTC. It translates to CASSGAGVFYGYTF.

In its sample, this clone was seen a few times. This chain links TRBV6-2 or TRBV6-3 with TRBJ1-6; possibly TRBD1 for D (6 bases). The CDR3 has 19 amino acids. Per germline, CDR1 MNHEY and CDR2 SVGEGT. V was trimmed by 0 bases and J by 1 base, leaving 16 bases between them. CDR3 region: CASSYSKWQGRSYNSPLHF. In DNA, the CDR3 is TGTGCCAGCAGTTACTCGAAGTGGCAGGGGCGATCCTATAATTCACCCCTCCACTTT.

The V gene is TRBV29-1, the J gene TRBJ2-1, with D unresolved. CDR1 is SQVTM and CDR2 is ANQGSEA in the germline V gene. The germline V and J ends were trimmed by 7 bases and 3 bases, with 13 bases remaining between them. This CDR3 contains 13 residues. The CDR3 bases are TGCAGCGCCAGAGCCGACCTCTACAATGAGCAGTTCTTC. This sequence encodes CSARADLYNEQFF.

The CDR3 loop reads CASSDRRNSHYGYTF. CDR3 nucleotides: TGCGCCAGCAGTGATCGGAGAAACTCTCACTATGGCTACACCTTC. The V and J genes are TRBV10-2 and TRBJ1-2; D remains ambiguous. CDR1 and CDR2 from the germline V gene are WSHSY and SAAADI. The V gene lost 3 bases and the J gene lost 3 bases, with 14 bases spanning the gap. The CDR3 extends over 15 amino acids.

This clone was picked up one time. J is TRBJ2-7 and V is TRBV5-1; tentatively, D is TRBD1 (6 bases). The germline V and J ends were trimmed by 2 bases and 2 bases, with 14 bases remaining between them. This CDR3 is built from 15 residues. CDR1 is SGHRS and CDR2 is YFSETQ in the germline V gene. The CDR3 DNA follows: TGCGCCAGCAGCTTCTCACAGGGCTCCACCTACGAGCAGTACTTC. It is translated as CASSFSQGSTYEQYF.

There are a few counts of this clone. The V and J genes are TRBV25-1 and TRBJ1-4; TRBD1 matches at 7 bases. CDR1 and CDR2 (germline): MGHDK, SYGVNS. The CDR3 is made up of 14 amino acids. The J segment lost 8 bases and the V segment lost 2 bases, leaving 5 bases of the junction unmatched. The CDR3 DNA reads TGTGCCAGCAGTGAAGACAGGGAGGCCGAAAAACTGTTTTTT. Protein product: CASSEDREAEKLFF.